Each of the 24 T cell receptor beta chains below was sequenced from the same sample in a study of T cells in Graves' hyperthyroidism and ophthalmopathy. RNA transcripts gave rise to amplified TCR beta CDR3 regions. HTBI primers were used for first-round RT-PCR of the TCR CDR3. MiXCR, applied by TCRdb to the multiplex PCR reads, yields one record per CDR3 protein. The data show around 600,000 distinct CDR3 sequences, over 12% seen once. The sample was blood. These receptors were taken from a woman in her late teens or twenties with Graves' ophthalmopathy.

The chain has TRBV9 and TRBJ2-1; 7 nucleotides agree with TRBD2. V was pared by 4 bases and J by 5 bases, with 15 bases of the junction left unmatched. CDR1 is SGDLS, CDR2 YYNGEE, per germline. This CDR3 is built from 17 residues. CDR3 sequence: CASSPSGQGGWNNEQFF. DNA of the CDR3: TGTGCCAGCAGCCCTAGTGGGCAGGGAGGGTGGAACAATGAGCAGTTCTTC. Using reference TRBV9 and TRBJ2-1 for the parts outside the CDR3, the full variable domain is DSGVTQTPKHLITATGQRVTLRCSPRSGDLSVYWYQQSLDQGLQFLIQYYNGEERAKGNILERFSAQQFPDLHSELNLSSLELGDSALYFCASSPSGQGGWNNEQFFGPGTRLTVL.

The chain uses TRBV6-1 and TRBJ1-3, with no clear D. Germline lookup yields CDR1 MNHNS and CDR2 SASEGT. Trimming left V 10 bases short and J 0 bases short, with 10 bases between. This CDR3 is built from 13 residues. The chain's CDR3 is CATGANSGNTIYF. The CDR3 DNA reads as TGTGCCACCGGAGCAAACTCTGGAAACACCATATATTTT.

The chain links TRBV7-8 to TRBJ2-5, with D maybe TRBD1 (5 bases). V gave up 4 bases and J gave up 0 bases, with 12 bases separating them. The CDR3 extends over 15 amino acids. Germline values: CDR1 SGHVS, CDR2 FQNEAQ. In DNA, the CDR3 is TGTGCCAGCAGCTCTTTAGGGGCCTACCAAGAGACCCAGTACTTC. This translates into CASSSLGAYQETQYF.

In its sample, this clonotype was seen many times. The CDR3 DNA follows: TGTGCCAGCAGCTTTCGGACAGGGATCTACAATGAGCAGTTCTTC. Its protein product is CASSFRTGIYNEQFF. This chain uses TRBV5-8 with TRBJ2-1, with TRBD1 matching over 8 bases. Unmatched junction bases numbered 4, after V lost 2 bases and J lost 3 bases. Germline V gives CDR1 SGHTS, CDR2 YDEGEE. The CDR3 contains 15 residues.

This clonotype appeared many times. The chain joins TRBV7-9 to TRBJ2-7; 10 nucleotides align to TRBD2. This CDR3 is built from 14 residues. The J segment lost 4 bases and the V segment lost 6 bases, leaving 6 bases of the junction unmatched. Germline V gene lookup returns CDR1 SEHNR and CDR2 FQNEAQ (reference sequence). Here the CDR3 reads CASSTSGKGYEQYF. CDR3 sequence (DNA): TGTGCCAGCAGTACTAGCGGGAAAGGTTACGAGCAGTACTTC. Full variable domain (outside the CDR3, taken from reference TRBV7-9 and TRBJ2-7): DTGVSQNPRHKITKRGQNVTFRCDPISEHNRLYWYRQTLGQGPEFLTYFQNEAQLEKSRLLSDRFSAERPKGSFSTLEIQRTEQGDSAMYLCASSTSGKGYEQYFGPGTRLTVT.

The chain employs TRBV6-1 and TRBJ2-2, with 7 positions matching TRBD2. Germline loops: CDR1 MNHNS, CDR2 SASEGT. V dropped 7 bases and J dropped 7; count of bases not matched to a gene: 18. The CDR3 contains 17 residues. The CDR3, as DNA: TGTGCCAGCACCCCTCAAAGCGGGGCAGGGAGGATCGGGGAGCTGTTTTTT. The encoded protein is CASTPQSGAGRIGELFF.

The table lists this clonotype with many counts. The CDR3 DNA reads as TGTGCCAGCAGTTTCGACAGCCCCTACGAGCAGTACTTC. Its protein is CASSFDSPYEQYF. The genes are TRBV12-3 or TRBV12-4 and TRBJ2-7; possible D gene TRBD1, 5 bases. This CDR3 contains 13 residues. V dropped 3 bases and J dropped 2 bases, with 8 bases sitting between them.

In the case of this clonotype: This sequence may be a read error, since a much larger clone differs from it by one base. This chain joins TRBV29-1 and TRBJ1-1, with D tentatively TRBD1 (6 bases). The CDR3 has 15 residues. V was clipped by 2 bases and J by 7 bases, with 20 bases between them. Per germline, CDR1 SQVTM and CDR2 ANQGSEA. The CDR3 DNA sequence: TGCAGCGTTGAACCCAGGGTGAGGGGGGACATTGAAGCTTTCTTT. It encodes CSVEPRVRGDIEAFF.

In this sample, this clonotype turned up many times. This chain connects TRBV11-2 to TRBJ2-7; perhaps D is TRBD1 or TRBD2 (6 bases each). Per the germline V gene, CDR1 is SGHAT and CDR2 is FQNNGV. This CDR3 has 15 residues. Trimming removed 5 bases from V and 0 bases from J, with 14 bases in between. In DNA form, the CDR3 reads TGTGCCAGCAGCCAAAGCGAGGGGGGCTCCTACGAGCAGTACTTC. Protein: CASSQSEGGSYEQYF. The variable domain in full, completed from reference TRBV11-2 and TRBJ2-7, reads EAGVAQSPRYKIIEKRQSVAFWCNPISGHATLYWYQQILGQGPKLLIQFQNNGVVDDSQLPKDRFSAERLKGVDSTLKIQPAKLEDSAVYLCASSQSEGGSYEQYFGPGTRLTVT.

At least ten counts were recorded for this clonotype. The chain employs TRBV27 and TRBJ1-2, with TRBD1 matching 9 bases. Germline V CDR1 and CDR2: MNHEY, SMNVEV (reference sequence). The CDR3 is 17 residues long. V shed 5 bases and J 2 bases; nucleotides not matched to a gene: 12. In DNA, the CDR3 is TGTGCCAGCAGTCCCGGGACAGGGAAAGGAAAGAACTATGGCTACACCTTC. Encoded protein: CASSPGTGKGKNYGYTF.

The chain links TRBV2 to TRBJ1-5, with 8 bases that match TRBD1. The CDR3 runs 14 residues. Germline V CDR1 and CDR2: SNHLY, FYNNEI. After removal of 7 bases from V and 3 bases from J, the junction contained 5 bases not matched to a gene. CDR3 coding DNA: TGTGCCAGCACGGAGCAGGGGGCCAATCAGCCCCAGCATTTT. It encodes CASTEQGANQPQHF.

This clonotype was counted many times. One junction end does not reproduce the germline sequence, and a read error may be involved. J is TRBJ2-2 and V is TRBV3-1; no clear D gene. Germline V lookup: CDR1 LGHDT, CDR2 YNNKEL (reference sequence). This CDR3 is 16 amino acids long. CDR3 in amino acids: CASRQDRRTDHRELFF. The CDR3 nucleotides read TGTGCCAGCAGGCAAGATCGTAGGACCGACCACAGGGAGCTGTTTTTT.

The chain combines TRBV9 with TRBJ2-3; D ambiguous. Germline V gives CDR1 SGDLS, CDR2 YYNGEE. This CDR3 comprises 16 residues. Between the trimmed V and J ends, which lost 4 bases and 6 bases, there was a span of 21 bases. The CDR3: CASSSTRTRSFDTQYF. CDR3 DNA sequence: TGTGCCAGCAGCTCCACTCGGACCCGTTCTTTCGATACGCAGTATTTT. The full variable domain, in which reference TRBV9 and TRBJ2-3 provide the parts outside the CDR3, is DSGVTQTPKHLITATGQRVTLRCSPRSGDLSVYWYQQSLDQGLQFLIQYYNGEERAKGNILERFSAQQFPDLHSELNLSSLELGDSALYFCASSSTRTRSFDTQYFGPGTRLTVL.

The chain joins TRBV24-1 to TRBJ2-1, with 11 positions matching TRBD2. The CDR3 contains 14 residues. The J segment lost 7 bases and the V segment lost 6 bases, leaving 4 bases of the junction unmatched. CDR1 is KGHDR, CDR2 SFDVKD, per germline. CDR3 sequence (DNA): TGTGCCACCAGTCAACTAGCGGGAGAAAATGAGCAGTTCTTC. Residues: CATSQLAGENEQFF.

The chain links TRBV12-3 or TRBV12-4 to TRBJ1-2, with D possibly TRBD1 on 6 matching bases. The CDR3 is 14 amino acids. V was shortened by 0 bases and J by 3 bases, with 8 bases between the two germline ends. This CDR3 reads CASSLATGYYGYTF. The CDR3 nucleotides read TGTGCCAGCAGTTTAGCCACAGGGTACTATGGCTACACCTTC.

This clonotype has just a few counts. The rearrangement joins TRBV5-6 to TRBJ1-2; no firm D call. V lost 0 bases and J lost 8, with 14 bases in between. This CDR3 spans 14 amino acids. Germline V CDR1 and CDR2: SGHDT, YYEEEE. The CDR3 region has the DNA TGTGCCAGCAGCTTGGGGGTCGAGGCGAGGGGCTACACCTTC. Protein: CASSLGVEARGYTF.

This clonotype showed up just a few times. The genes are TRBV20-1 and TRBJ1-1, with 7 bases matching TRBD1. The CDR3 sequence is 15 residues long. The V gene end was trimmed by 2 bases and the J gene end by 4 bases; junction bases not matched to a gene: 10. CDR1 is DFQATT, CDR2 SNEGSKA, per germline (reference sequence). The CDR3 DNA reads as TGCAGTGCTAGAATTACAGGGGCCCGGGGCACTGAAGCTTTCTTT. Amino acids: CSARITGARGTEAFF.

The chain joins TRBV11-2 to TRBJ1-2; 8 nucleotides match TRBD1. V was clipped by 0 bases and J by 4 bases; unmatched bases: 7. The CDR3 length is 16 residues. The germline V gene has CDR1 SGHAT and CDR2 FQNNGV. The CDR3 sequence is CASSLDTRGQSYGYTF. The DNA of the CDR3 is TGTGCCAGCAGCTTAGATACCAGGGGGCAGTCCTATGGCTACACCTTC.

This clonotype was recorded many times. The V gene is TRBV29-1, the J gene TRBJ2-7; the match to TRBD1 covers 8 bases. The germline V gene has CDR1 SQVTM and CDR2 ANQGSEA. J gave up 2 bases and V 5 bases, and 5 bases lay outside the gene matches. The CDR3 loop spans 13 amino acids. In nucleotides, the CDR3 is TGCAGCGTTCGCCGGGACAGGACCTACGAGCAGTACTTC. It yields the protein CSVRRDRTYEQYF.

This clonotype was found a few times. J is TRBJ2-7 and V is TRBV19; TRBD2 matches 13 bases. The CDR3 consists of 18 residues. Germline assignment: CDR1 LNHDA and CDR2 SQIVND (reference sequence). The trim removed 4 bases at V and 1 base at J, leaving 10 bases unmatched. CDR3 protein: CASSSRWTSGGLSYEQYF. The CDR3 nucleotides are TGTGCCAGTAGTAGCCGATGGACTAGCGGGGGTTTATCCTACGAGCAGTACTTC.

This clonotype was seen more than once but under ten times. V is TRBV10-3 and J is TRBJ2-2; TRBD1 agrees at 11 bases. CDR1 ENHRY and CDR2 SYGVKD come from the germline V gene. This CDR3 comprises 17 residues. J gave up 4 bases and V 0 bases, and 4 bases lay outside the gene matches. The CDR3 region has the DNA TGTGCCATCAGTGAGTCTGGACAGGGGGCCGGCACCGGGGAGCTGTTTTTT. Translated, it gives CAISESGQGAGTGELFF.

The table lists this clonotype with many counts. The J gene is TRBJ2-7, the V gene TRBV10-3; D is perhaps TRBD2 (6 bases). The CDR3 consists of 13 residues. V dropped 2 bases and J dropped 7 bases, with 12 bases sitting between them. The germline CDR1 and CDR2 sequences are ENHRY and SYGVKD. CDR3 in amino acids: CAISETGVGEQYF. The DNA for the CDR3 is TGTGCCATCAGTGAGACGGGGGTGGGGGAGCAGTACTTC.

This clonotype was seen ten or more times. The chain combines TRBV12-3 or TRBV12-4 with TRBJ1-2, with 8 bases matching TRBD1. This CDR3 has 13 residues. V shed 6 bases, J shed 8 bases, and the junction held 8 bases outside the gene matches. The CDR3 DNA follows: TGTGCCAGCAGGGCGACAGGGGTCAGCGGCTACACCTTC. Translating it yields CASRATGVSGYTF.

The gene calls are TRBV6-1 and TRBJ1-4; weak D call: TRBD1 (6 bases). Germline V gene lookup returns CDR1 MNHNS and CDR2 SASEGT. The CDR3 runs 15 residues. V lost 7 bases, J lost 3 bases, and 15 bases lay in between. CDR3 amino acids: CASTFSTGANEKLFF. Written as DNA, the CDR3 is TGTGCCAGCACGTTTTCGACAGGCGCTAATGAAAAACTGTTTTTT.